The rows below give T cell receptor beta chains drawn from one sample of a study of beta chain features in type 1 diabetes. Sequenced by immunoSEQ multiplex PCR; TCRdb stores in-frame clones only, minus some. Among 120,000 to 150,000 clones, under 60% were seen once, and the ten largest hold 0.35% to 0.5%. The sample was Tregs from blood. These receptors were obtained from a man between 18 and 35 years old in good health. CDR3s include the opening cysteine and the closing phenylalanine or tryptophan. Each record gives: CDR3 DNA, CDR3 protein, D gene, clone size, J gene, V gene. The D gene is left open where the match is weak. Not all rows give a size; the values are once, few, many and, for expanded clones, a class.

TGCGCCAGCAGCCAATGGGGACTAGCGGGAGGTCAGTTCTTC,CASSQWGLAGGQFF,TRBD2,.,TRBJ2-1,TRBV4-3
TGTGCCAGCAGCTTAGACAGATCTAACACTGAAGCTTTCTTT,CASSLDRSNTEAFF,.,.,TRBJ1-1,TRBV7-3
TGTGCCAGCAGCCTCACCTCTGTTCGGGAGTCTTACAATGAGCAGTTCTTC,CASSLTSVRESYNEQFF,.,.,TRBJ2-1,TRBV7-9
TGCAGCGTTGACAGGGGGCCCTATGGCTACACCTTC,CSVDRGPYGYTF,TRBD1,.,TRBJ1-2,TRBV29-1
TGCGCCAGCAGCCAAGACCCCCAGGCGTTTGTGGGTGCAGATGAAGGCATTCAGTACTTC,CASSQDPQAFVGADEGIQYF,.,few,TRBJ2-4,TRBV4-3
TGTGCCAGCAGCTTGGAGTTTGGCGGGGGGGCCAAAGAGACCCAGTACTTC,CASSLEFGGGAKETQYF,TRBD2,.,TRBJ2-5,TRBV5-8
TGTGCCAGCAGTTTTTCCGGGGTCTTAACCTACGAGCAGTACTTC,CASSFSGVLTYEQYF,.,.,TRBJ2-7,TRBV28
TGTGCCAGCAGGGACAGGGGGCTAATTTTCGGTACCTACGAGCAGTACTTC,CASRDRGLIFGTYEQYF,TRBD1,.,TRBJ2-7,TRBV2
TGCAGCGCTGACACTGAAGCTTTCTTT,CSADTEAFF,.,few,TRBJ1-1,TRBV29-1
TGTGCCAGCAGTTCGACAGCGAACACTGAAGCTTTCTTT,CASSSTANTEAFF,.,.,TRBJ1-1,TRBV6-5
TGTGCCAGCAGCTTACAGGGCAGGGGCTACGAGCAGTACTTC,CASSLQGRGYEQYF,.,.,TRBJ2-7,TRBV7-2
TGTGCCAGCAGTGACGGTTTCCATCTCAATGAGCAGTTCTTC,CASSDGFHLNEQFF,.,.,TRBJ2-1,TRBV6-1
TGTGCCAGCAGGAGTTTCATGAACACTGAAGCTTTCTTT,CASRSFMNTEAFF,.,.,TRBJ1-1,TRBV6-1
TGTGCCTGGAGTGGACAGGGCATCTATGGCTACACCTTC,CAWSGQGIYGYTF,TRBD1,few,TRBJ1-2,TRBV30
TGCAGCGTTGAGGGCAGGGCGACAGATACGCAGTATTTT,CSVEGRATDTQYF,.,few,TRBJ2-3,TRBV29-1
TGTGCCAGAAGCCCCTCCCACCGGACTAGCGGGAGAATCCACGAGCAGTACTTC,CARSPSHRTSGRIHEQYF,TRBD2,.,TRBJ2-7,TRBV5-3
TGTGCCAGCAGCGTAGGCGCCAGACAGGGGATCGGCTACACCTTC,CASSVGARQGIGYTF,TRBD1,.,TRBJ1-2,TRBV9
TGTGCCAGCAGCTCCAGACAGCTTTGGGGTGACGAGCAGTACTTC,CASSSRQLWGDEQYF,.,.,TRBJ2-7,TRBV7-2
TGCGCCAGCAGGACCGGACAGGGGTGGAATTCACCCCTCCACTTT,CASRTGQGWNSPLHF,TRBD1,few,TRBJ1-6,TRBV5-1
TGTGCCAGTAGTGGGGCGGGGGACACAGATACGCAGTATTTT,CASSGAGDTDTQYF,TRBD2,.,TRBJ2-3,TRBV19
TGTGCCACCAGCAGACGAGGACCGGGAGCCACCGGGGAGCTGTTTTTT,CATSRRGPGATGELFF,.,.,TRBJ2-2,TRBV15
TGTGCCAGCAGTTTCTGGACTAGCGGGAGAGATACGCAGTATTTT,CASSFWTSGRDTQYF,TRBD2,.,TRBJ2-3,TRBV27
TGTGCCAGCTCACCCCGGGAGGGCACCAATAACTATGGCTACACCTTC,CASSPREGTNNYGYTF,.,.,TRBJ1-2,TRBV18
TGTGCCAGCAGCGGACAAAAACGGACAGATCGGCCATACGAGCAGTACTTC,CASSGQKRTDRPYEQYF,.,few,TRBJ2-7,TRBV4-2
TGTGCCAGCAGTTACTCCGGGACTAGCAATGAGCAGTTCTTC,CASSYSGTSNEQFF,TRBD2,.,TRBJ2-1,TRBV6-5
TGTGCCAGCAGCGTAGCCACAGGGGCGGTAGAGACCCAGTACTTC,CASSVATGAVETQYF,TRBD1,.,TRBJ2-5,TRBV9
TGCGCCAGCAGCTCGACCAGGGGTTACACTGAAGCTTTCTTT,CASSSTRGYTEAFF,.,.,TRBJ1-1,TRBV5-1
TGTGCCAGCAGCCACGAGGGGGCAAACACTGAAGCTTTCTTT,CASSHEGANTEAFF,TRBD1,few,TRBJ1-1,TRBV7-9
TGCGCCAGCAGCTTGGTGGGGGGGAGCTCCTACGAGCAGTACTTC,CASSLVGGSSYEQYF,TRBD2,.,TRBJ2-7,TRBV5-1
TGTGCCAGCAGCTTAGGAGGTTCAATGAACACTGAAGCTTTCTTT,CASSLGGSMNTEAFF,.,.,TRBJ1-1,TRBV7-2
TGTGCCAGCAGTATACTAGCGGGCGGGTACGAGCAGTACTTC,CASSILAGGYEQYF,TRBD2,.,TRBJ2-7,TRBV27
TGTGCCTGGAGTGATCCTGGAGGGGTACCCTACGAGCAGTACTTC,CAWSDPGGVPYEQYF,.,.,TRBJ2-7,TRBV30
TGTGCCAGCAGGAAGGGGGTTAGCTCCTATAATTCACCCCTCCACTTT,CASRKGVSSYNSPLHF,.,.,TRBJ1-6,TRBV7-2
TGCGCCAGCAGCCAGCCCGGGACAGGGATTGGGGAGCAGTACTTC,CASSQPGTGIGEQYF,TRBD1,many,TRBJ2-7,TRBV4-3
TGTGCCAGCAGCTTAGAGGCTGGCGGTAACTACGAGCAGTACTTC,CASSLEAGGNYEQYF,.,few,TRBJ2-7,TRBV7-9
TGTGCCAGCAGCCGCGGGACGGGGGGGCGTAATGAGCAGTTCTTC,CASSRGTGGRNEQFF,TRBD2,.,TRBJ2-1,TRBV7-3
TGCGCCAGCAGCAGGGGAAGTGAAACCGGGGAGCTGTTTTTT,CASSRGSETGELFF,.,few,TRBJ2-2,TRBV5-1
TGTGCCAGCAGCTTAGACCCGAGGGCAGATACGCAGTATTTT,CASSLDPRADTQYF,.,few,TRBJ2-3,TRBV7-2
TGTGCCAGCAGCTCCCCCAGGGAACAGCCCATGAACACTGAAGCTTTCTTT,CASSSPREQPMNTEAFF,.,.,TRBJ1-1,TRBV7-2
TGTGCCAGCTCAACCGGACTAGCGGGGGGGCGATACAATGAGCAGTTCTTC,CASSTGLAGGRYNEQFF,TRBD2,few,TRBJ2-1,TRBV18
TGTGCCAGCAGCGTAGATCCGGGACTTGTAGCCAAAAACATTCAGTACTTC,CASSVDPGLVAKNIQYF,.,.,TRBJ2-4,TRBV9
TGCGCCAGCAGCCAAGACGTCCCGAGGAACATTCAGTACTTC,CASSQDVPRNIQYF,.,few,TRBJ2-4,TRBV4-3
TGCGCCAGCAACCCGGGACACTCGAACACCGGGGAGCTGTTTTTT,CASNPGHSNTGELFF,.,.,TRBJ2-2,TRBV5-1
TGTGCCAGCAGACGGGACAGGGTAGTCGCTGAAGCTTTCTTT,CASRRDRVVAEAFF,TRBD1,.,TRBJ1-1,TRBV27
TGTGCCAGCAGCCGGACAGGGGGCGATTTGGAGACCCAGTACTTC,CASSRTGGDLETQYF,TRBD1,.,TRBJ2-5,TRBV7-8
TGTGCCAGCAGTGCGCCACTACGGGGGGCTACGAACACCGGGGAGCTGTTTTTT,CASSAPLRGATNTGELFF,.,.,TRBJ2-2,TRBV5-4
TGTGCCAGCAGCCAAGACAGTCCGCCTGTTTCCTACGAGCAGTACTTC,CASSQDSPPVSYEQYF,.,.,TRBJ2-7,TRBV4-2
TGTGCCAGCAGCTTGGGGACAGGGGGGTTCGATGAGCAGTTCTTC,CASSLGTGGFDEQFF,TRBD1,.,TRBJ2-1,TRBV7-6
TGTGCCAGCAGCTTCGACAGAAACTATGGCTACACCTTC,CASSFDRNYGYTF,.,few,TRBJ1-2,TRBV7-2
TGTGTCAGAAGCTTAGGGACTAGCGGGGCCGTGAAGCAGTTCTTC,CVRSLGTSGAVKQFF,.,once,TRBJ2-1,TRBV7-5
TGTGCCAGCAGCCCCCGGGTAGCGGGGCGAGGAGATACGCAGTATTTT,CASSPRVAGRGDTQYF,TRBD2,.,TRBJ2-3,TRBV9
TGTGCCGGCGGACTCGCCCTGGCCTACGAGCAGTACTTC,CAGGLALAYEQYF,.,.,TRBJ2-7,TRBV6-1
TGTGCCAGCCATCGACAGTCTAGAGACTACGAGCAGTACTTC,CASHRQSRDYEQYF,.,.,TRBJ2-7,TRBV6-6
TGTGCCAGTAGTCTCAGAAGAGGAACGGCTGGAAACACCATATATTTT,CASSLRRGTAGNTIYF,.,few,TRBJ1-3,TRBV19
TGTGCCAGCAGCCTCGGGACTCCCCCTGGGACAGATACGCAGTATTTT,CASSLGTPPGTDTQYF,.,.,TRBJ2-3,TRBV7-2
TGTGCCAGTAGCCCAGGGGTAAGCCGGGAGCAGTACTTC,CASSPGVSREQYF,.,.,TRBJ2-7,TRBV28
TGTGCCAGCAGTCTACCCGGGACTAGCGGTTACCTACGCTTTTACAATGAGCAGTTCTTC,CASSLPGTSGYLRFYNEQFF,TRBD2,.,TRBJ2-1,TRBV6-4
TGCGCCAGCAGCCCCCTAACAGGGATGGAAACTGAAGCTTTCTTT,CASSPLTGMETEAFF,.,.,TRBJ1-1,TRBV5-1
TGCGCCAGCAGCCGGACAGCAACCTCCTACGAGCAGTACTTC,CASSRTATSYEQYF,.,.,TRBJ2-7,TRBV5-1